Detailed here is one T cell receptor beta chain. Its cognate antigen has yet to be identified. Per-nucleotide qualities are absent, and no much larger clonotype sits a single base away. The immunoSEQ Assay was the method used to sequence TCRbeta CDR3 regions. After extraction, genomic DNA underwent amplification by bias-controlled multiplex PCR, followed by high-throughput sequencing. From the authors' description of their analysis: To quantify the absolute abundance of each unique TCRbeta CDR3 region, sequences were collapsed and filtered. T cell fraction was estimated by normalizing TCRbeta template counts to usable DNA, which was measured by amplifying reference genes present in all nucleated cells. Repertoire TCRs were annotated as SARS-CoV-2-specific by exact matching of V gene, CDR3 amino acid sequence and J gene to a known reactive TCR set. The reference SARS-CoV-2 TCR set was obtained from MIRA and was filtered for enrichment in COVID-19-positive ImmuneCODE repertoires, whereby public or cross-reactive TCRs were removed. Drawing on the MIRA antigens, annotated TCRs were analysed further at the level of specific ORF or position within ORF. Breadth was defined as the number of annotated unique rearrangements divided by the total number of unique productive rearrangements, and depth was defined as the summed frequency of the annotated unique rearrangements. Group comparisons of TCR breadth used two-sided Wilcoxon rank-sum tests. TCRdb's version of the immuneACCESS table is confined to in-frame rearrangements and falls short of the full clone set. An unresolved V gene accounts for under half of the shortfall where checked; the remainder is of unknown origin. Clonal size and the V and J genes are those of that table, whereas D and trimming came from the DNA. The sample records more than 300,000 clones, around four fifths of which are singletons. 2% to 2.5% of the sample rests with the top ten.

This sample was taken from a study of Ad26.COV2.S vaccination and SARS-CoV-2 variants listed by TCRdb under 2021. Concerning the study at large: Donors in the vaccine arm were drawn from COV1001, a multicentre, randomized, double-blind, placebo-controlled phase I-IIa trial testing Ad26.COV2.S in healthy adults. Ad26.COV2.S was given intramuscularly at 5x10^10 or 1x10^11 viral particles, as a single shot or as two shots 56 days apart. Sequencing of the TCRbeta repertoire served to evaluate the specificity and breadth of SARS-CoV-2-reactive T cell receptors following Ad26.COV2.S vaccination. The TCR-sequenced set comprised approximately 30 samples: 19 Ad26.COV2.S vaccine recipients, 5 placebo recipients and 8 SARS-CoV-2 convalescent individuals. Trial participants were randomized into five groups of five: low-dose or high-dose Ad26.COV2.S given once or twice, or placebo on both occasions. Investigators did not know the trial group allocation while performing experiments and assessing outcomes. Study-wide conclusions, independent of this receptor: The authors noted that total T cell responses may have been underestimated by the TCR breadth and depth analyses. The study was not powered to compare responses between vaccine doses or regimens. Substantial breadth of spike-specific CD8+ and CD4+ T cell responses was reported after vaccination. Vaccine and placebo recipients had similar non-spike TCR breadth, a finding consistent with the vaccine containing only spike. Higher spike-specific TCR breadth was observed in Ad26.COV2.S recipients than in placebo recipients (P = 0.0014).

The sample's treatment or condition, from its label and the paper: around 19 received Ad26.COV2.S at low or high dose, single or two shots; 5 received placebo; per-sample allocation not given. For vaccine and placebo recipients, the sequenced repertoires came from samples collected on day 63 after the first injection. Cohort 1b enrolled 25 adults aged 18-55 years at a single site in Boston, USA, between 29 July and 7 August 2020. Ad26.COV2.S was a replication-incompetent adenovirus type 26 vector that expressed a prefusion-stabilized SARS-CoV-2 spike protein derived from the original Wuhan strain. The receptor was derived from a person aged 18-65 years who received the Ad26.COV2.S COVID-19 vaccine or a placebo. Sequencing used peripheral blood, obtained in a trial of Ad26.COV2.S vaccine versus placebo.

CDR3 sequence: CAAGTLAKNIQYF. Here is the DNA: TGTGCCGCTGGCACCTTAGCCAAAAACATTCAGTACTTC. The sequence joins TRBV12-3 or TRBV12-4 to TRBJ2-4, with the D segment identity uncertain. The CDR3 contains 13 residues, cysteine and phenylalanine counted. The DNA shown is the 39-base CDR3, in frame from base 1. V was cut back by 11 bases and J by 0 bases, leaving a gap of 11 bases between them.